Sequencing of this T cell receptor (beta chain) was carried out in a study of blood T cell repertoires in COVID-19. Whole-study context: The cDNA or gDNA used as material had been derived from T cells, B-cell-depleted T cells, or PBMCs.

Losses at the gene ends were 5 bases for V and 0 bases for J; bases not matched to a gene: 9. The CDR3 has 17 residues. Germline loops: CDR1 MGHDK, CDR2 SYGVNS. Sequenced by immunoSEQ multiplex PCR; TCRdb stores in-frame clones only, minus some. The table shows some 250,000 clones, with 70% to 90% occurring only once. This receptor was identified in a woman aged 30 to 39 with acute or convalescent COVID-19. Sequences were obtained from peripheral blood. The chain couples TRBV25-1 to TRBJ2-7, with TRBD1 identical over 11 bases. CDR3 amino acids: CASSPGTGGYHSYEQYF. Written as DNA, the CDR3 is TGTGCCAGCAGTCCCGGGACAGGGGGATACCACTCCTACGAGCAGTACTTC.